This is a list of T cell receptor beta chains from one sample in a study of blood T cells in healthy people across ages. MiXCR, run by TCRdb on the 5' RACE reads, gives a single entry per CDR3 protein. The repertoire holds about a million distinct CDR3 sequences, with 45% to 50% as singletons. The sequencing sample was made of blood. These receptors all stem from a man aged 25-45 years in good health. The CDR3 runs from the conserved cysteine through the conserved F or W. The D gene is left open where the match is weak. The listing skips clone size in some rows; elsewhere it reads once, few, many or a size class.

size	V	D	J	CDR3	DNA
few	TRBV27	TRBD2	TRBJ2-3	CASSKRLASTDTQYF	TGTGCCAGCAGTAAAAGACTAGCTAGCACAGATACGCAGTATTTT
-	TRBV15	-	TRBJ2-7	CATSRGHRSYEQYF	TGTGCCACCAGCCGGGGACACCGCTCCTACGAGCAGTACTTC
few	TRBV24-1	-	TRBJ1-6	CATSAGAEARSPLHF	TGTGCCACCAGTGCCGGCGCAGAAGCAAGATCACCCCTCCACTTT
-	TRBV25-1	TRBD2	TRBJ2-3	CASSESPSGVGDTQYF	TGTGCCAGCAGTGAATCTCCTAGCGGGGTAGGAGATACGCAGTATTTT
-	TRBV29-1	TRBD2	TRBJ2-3	CSVLTSGGITDTQYF	TGCAGCGTGCTGACTAGCGGGGGGATTACAGATACGCAGTATTTT
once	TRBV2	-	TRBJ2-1	CASTSSNEQFF	TGTGCCAGCACGAGTTCCAATGAGCAGTTCTTC
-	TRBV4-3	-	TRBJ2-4	CASSQDTTGTAGQYF	TGCGCCAGCAGCCAAGATACAACCGGGACTGCGGGGCAGTACTTC
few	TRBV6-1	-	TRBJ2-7	CAAGTYEQYF	TGTGCCGCAGGAACCTACGAGCAGTACTTC
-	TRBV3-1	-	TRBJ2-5	CASSQEAETQYF	TGTGCCAGCAGCCAAGAGGCCGAGACCCAGTACTTC
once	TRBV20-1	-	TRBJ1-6	CSATGAGNSPLHF	TGCAGTGCTACAGGGGCAGGGAATTCACCCCTCCACTTT
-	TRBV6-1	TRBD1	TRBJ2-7	CASLPSLGQVSLEQYF	TGTGCCAGCTTGCCAAGCTTGGGACAGGTGTCCCTCGAGCAGTACTTC
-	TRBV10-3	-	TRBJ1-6	CAISESQGPSLPLHF	TGTGCCATCAGTGAGTCGCAGGGCCCGAGTTTACCCCTCCACTTT
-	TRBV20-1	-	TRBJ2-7	CSANRDHEQYF	TGCAGTGCTAACAGGGACCACGAGCAGTACTTC
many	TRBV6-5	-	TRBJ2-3	CASSYSGDTQYF	TGTGCCAGCAGCTATTCCGGAGATACGCAGTATTTT